Listed below are T cell receptor beta chains from one sample, sequenced in a study of human T cells and chemical hapten exposure. TCRdb reprocessed the RACE reads via MiXCR and lists one record per CDR3 protein. The sample lists around 57,000 distinct CDR3 sequences, 11% occurring once. The starting material was whole blood, obtained in connection with sensitization to the hapten diphenylcyclopropenone (DPC). These receptor sequences come from a woman in her forties with alopecia areata. Some clones in this sample may be carry-over from other donors' samples. Both conserved end residues are part of each CDR3. Each record gives: D gene, V gene, J gene, clone size, CDR3 DNA, CDR3 protein. The D gene is left open where the match is weak. The size of a clone is reported for some rows only, either as once, few or many, or as a class for expanded clones.

D gene: -; V gene: TRBV12-2; J gene: TRBJ2-4; clone size: many; CDR3 DNA: TGTGCAAGTCGCTTTGGTCCTAGCGGGGGGGTTAGGTACATTCAGTACTTC; CDR3 protein: CASRFGPSGGVRYIQYF
D gene: TRBD1; V gene: TRBV20-1; J gene: TRBJ2-7; clone size: few; CDR3 DNA: TGCAGTGCTAGAAACAGGGGAAGGGGGAACTACGAGCAGTACTTC; CDR3 protein: CSARNRGRGNYEQYF
D gene: -; V gene: TRBV11-2; J gene: TRBJ2-3; clone size: many; CDR3 DNA: TGTGCCAGCAGCTTAGATCAGGAGGGTACGCAGTATTTT; CDR3 protein: CASSLDQEGTQYF
D gene: TRBD1; V gene: TRBV12-3/TRBV12-4; J gene: TRBJ1-1; clone size: few; CDR3 DNA: TGTGCCAGCAGTAAAACAGGGGGCACTGAAGCTTTCTTT; CDR3 protein: CASSKTGGTEAFF
D gene: TRBD2; V gene: TRBV20-1; J gene: TRBJ2-3; clone size: many; CDR3 DNA: TGCAGTGCTTGGACTAGCGGGAGGGTAGATACGCAGTATTTT; CDR3 protein: CSAWTSGRVDTQYF
D gene: -; V gene: TRBV5-1; J gene: TRBJ1-1; clone size: many; CDR3 DNA: TGCGCCAGCAGCCCCCAGGGGAGGAACACTGAAGCTTTCTTT; CDR3 protein: CASSPQGRNTEAFF
D gene: -; V gene: TRBV12-3/TRBV12-4; J gene: TRBJ2-1; clone size: few; CDR3 DNA: TGTGCCAGCAGCTCCAATAATGTGGGACTGGATTACAATGAGCAGTTCTTC; CDR3 protein: CASSSNNVGLDYNEQFF
D gene: TRBD1; V gene: TRBV2; J gene: TRBJ2-5; clone size: few; CDR3 DNA: TGTGCCAGCACCAGGACAGGGAAAGAGACCCAGTACTTC; CDR3 protein: CASTRTGKETQYF
D gene: -; V gene: TRBV12-3/TRBV12-4; J gene: TRBJ1-5; clone size: few; CDR3 DNA: TGTGCCAGCAACTCCAAGGTGAATAGCAATCAGCCCCAGCATTTT; CDR3 protein: CASNSKVNSNQPQHF
D gene: -; V gene: TRBV7-2; J gene: TRBJ1-1; clone size: -; CDR3 DNA: TGTGCCAGCAGCTTGCGGGTGCGAGGCACTGAAGCTTTCTTT; CDR3 protein: CASSLRVRGTEAFF
D gene: -; V gene: TRBV6-5; J gene: TRBJ1-1; clone size: -; CDR3 DNA: TGTGCCAGCACCCGCGGGAGTGGGAACACTGAAGCTTTCTTT; CDR3 protein: CASTRGSGNTEAFF
D gene: TRBD2; V gene: TRBV28; J gene: TRBJ2-1; clone size: -; CDR3 DNA: TGTGCCATCCAGGATACCAAGGCTAGCGGGAGGGCCGGGATGTTCTTC; CDR3 protein: CAIQDTKASGRAGMFF
D gene: TRBD2; V gene: TRBV7-2; J gene: TRBJ2-7; clone size: many; CDR3 DNA: TGTGCCAGCACCGAACAGCCTAGCGGAACCTACGAGCAGTACTTC; CDR3 protein: CASTEQPSGTYEQYF
D gene: -; V gene: TRBV7-2; J gene: TRBJ1-5; clone size: many; CDR3 DNA: TGTGCCAGCAGCTTAGAGGGTGCGGGGGATCAGCCCCAGCATTTT; CDR3 protein: CASSLEGAGDQPQHF
D gene: -; V gene: TRBV7-2; J gene: TRBJ1-2; clone size: few; CDR3 DNA: TGTGCCAGCAGCTTACGGGTAGGGCTATTGCGGGATGGCTACACCTTC; CDR3 protein: CASSLRVGLLRDGYTF
D gene: -; V gene: TRBV9; J gene: TRBJ2-1; clone size: -; CDR3 DNA: TGTGCCAGCAGCGTTGAGCTAAGGTCGGACTCCTTTTACAATGAGCAGTTCTTC; CDR3 protein: CASSVELRSDSFYNEQFF
D gene: -; V gene: TRBV11-2; J gene: TRBJ2-7; clone size: -; CDR3 DNA: TGTGCCAGCAGCCGGACGAGCGAGCAGTACTTC; CDR3 protein: CASSRTSEQYF
D gene: -; V gene: TRBV28; J gene: TRBJ2-7; clone size: few; CDR3 DNA: TGTGCCAGCAGCTCGGGCCACACGGGGTACGAGCAGTACTTC; CDR3 protein: CASSSGHTGYEQYF
D gene: TRBD1; V gene: TRBV29-1; J gene: TRBJ1-2; clone size: many; CDR3 DNA: TGCAGCGCCTGGACAGGGAAATATGGCTACACCTTC; CDR3 protein: CSAWTGKYGYTF
D gene: -; V gene: TRBV20-1; J gene: TRBJ1-5; clone size: few; CDR3 DNA: TGCAGTGCTAGAGGTTTGGCAGGGGAGGTAAGCAATCAGCCCCAGCATTTT; CDR3 protein: CSARGLAGEVSNQPQHF
D gene: -; V gene: TRBV29-1; J gene: TRBJ1-2; clone size: few; CDR3 DNA: TGCAGCGTTGGATCTCGGGACAAGGCTGGCTACACCTTC; CDR3 protein: CSVGSRDKAGYTF
D gene: -; V gene: TRBV5-1; J gene: TRBJ1-5; clone size: few; CDR3 DNA: TGCGCCAGCAGCTTGGGTCAGGGGTTTTCGCCCCAGCATTTT; CDR3 protein: CASSLGQGFSPQHF
D gene: -; V gene: TRBV30; J gene: TRBJ2-3; clone size: -; CDR3 DNA: TGTGCCTGGAGTAGGGGACTTGGGGAAGGTACGCAGTATTTT; CDR3 protein: CAWSRGLGEGTQYF
D gene: TRBD2; V gene: TRBV27; J gene: TRBJ2-3; clone size: many; CDR3 DNA: TGTGCCAGCAGTTTATATACTAGCGGGAGACCGTGGGATACGCAGTATTTT; CDR3 protein: CASSLYTSGRPWDTQYF
D gene: TRBD1; V gene: TRBV18; J gene: TRBJ2-5; clone size: many; CDR3 DNA: TGTGCCAGCTCACCAACACAAACAGGGGTCCAGTACTTC; CDR3 protein: CASSPTQTGVQYF
D gene: -; V gene: TRBV6-2/TRBV6-3; J gene: TRBJ1-5; clone size: many; CDR3 DNA: TGTGCCAGCAGTTACTCGACCGGGTGGGCCCAGCATTTT; CDR3 protein: CASSYSTGWAQHF
D gene: -; V gene: TRBV10-3; J gene: TRBJ1-5; clone size: few; CDR3 DNA: TGTGCCATCAGTGACCTCACTAGCAATCAGCCCCAGCATTTT; CDR3 protein: CAISDLTSNQPQHF
D gene: -; V gene: TRBV7-6; J gene: TRBJ1-1; clone size: many; CDR3 DNA: TGTGCCAGCAGTTATCCCAGCGACAGGATTGAAGCTTTCTTT; CDR3 protein: CASSYPSDRIEAFF
D gene: -; V gene: TRBV7-9; J gene: TRBJ2-5; clone size: -; CDR3 DNA: TGTGCCAGCAGCTTAACCAGCGGGGAGACCCAGTACTTC; CDR3 protein: CASSLTSGETQYF
D gene: TRBD1; V gene: TRBV10-2; J gene: TRBJ2-7; clone size: -; CDR3 DNA: TGCGCCAGCAGTGTAGGGACAGGGGGGGAGCAGTACTTC; CDR3 protein: CASSVGTGGEQYF
D gene: TRBD1; V gene: TRBV20-1; J gene: TRBJ2-1; clone size: many; CDR3 DNA: TGCAGTGCTGGACCGGGACAGGTAATGTACAATGAGCAGTTCTTC; CDR3 protein: CSAGPGQVMYNEQFF
D gene: -; V gene: TRBV20-1; J gene: TRBJ1-1; clone size: many; CDR3 DNA: TGCAGGGCTTCGGAGGGGAGGAGGACTGAAGCTTTCTTT; CDR3 protein: CRASEGRRTEAFF
D gene: -; V gene: TRBV18; J gene: TRBJ1-1; clone size: many; CDR3 DNA: TGTGCCAGCTCACCCCAGACAGGGAACACTGAAGCTTTCTTT; CDR3 protein: CASSPQTGNTEAFF
D gene: -; V gene: TRBV29-1; J gene: TRBJ2-5; clone size: -; CDR3 DNA: TGCAGCGTTCCCGCCGGGACTGCACAAGAGACCCAGTACTTC; CDR3 protein: CSVPAGTAQETQYF
D gene: -; V gene: TRBV7-9; J gene: TRBJ2-1; clone size: few; CDR3 DNA: TGTGCCAGCAGCTTAGCGGTTCAAAGCTCCTACAATGAGCAGTTCTTC; CDR3 protein: CASSLAVQSSYNEQFF
D gene: -; V gene: TRBV7-6; J gene: TRBJ1-3; clone size: few; CDR3 DNA: TGTGCCAGCAGCCCGGGACGGGGAGGAAACACCATATATTTT; CDR3 protein: CASSPGRGGNTIYF
D gene: TRBD2; V gene: TRBV6-2/TRBV6-3; J gene: TRBJ2-2; clone size: -; CDR3 DNA: TGTGCCAGCAGTTACGAGCCCGGCGGGGGAACCACCGGGGAGCTGTTTTTT; CDR3 protein: CASSYEPGGGTTGELFF
D gene: TRBD1; V gene: TRBV28; J gene: TRBJ1-2; clone size: many; CDR3 DNA: TGTGCCAGCAGTACCCGCCGAGGGGGACAGATCATCTATGGCTACACCTTC; CDR3 protein: CASSTRRGGQIIYGYTF
D gene: -; V gene: TRBV27; J gene: TRBJ1-2; clone size: many; CDR3 DNA: TGTGCCAGCCAGGAGCGAGCTAACTATGGCTACACCTTC; CDR3 protein: CASQERANYGYTF
D gene: TRBD1; V gene: TRBV20-1; J gene: TRBJ1-2; clone size: -; CDR3 DNA: TGCAGTGCTAGAGTCCCTCGGGGACAGGACTCTGGCTACACCTTC; CDR3 protein: CSARVPRGQDSGYTF
D gene: -; V gene: TRBV3-1; J gene: TRBJ2-5; clone size: many; CDR3 DNA: TGTGCCAGCAGCCAAGACGCGTCGGTTTCCCAGTACTTC; CDR3 protein: CASSQDASVSQYF
D gene: TRBD1; V gene: TRBV7-2; J gene: TRBJ2-7; clone size: -; CDR3 DNA: TGTGCCAGCAGCCGAGACAGGGGGCGGATGGAGCAGTACTTC; CDR3 protein: CASSRDRGRMEQYF
D gene: TRBD2; V gene: TRBV4-1; J gene: TRBJ2-1; clone size: -; CDR3 DNA: TGCGCCAGCAGCCAACCAAACCTAGCGGGGGAGGAGCAGTTCTTC; CDR3 protein: CASSQPNLAGEEQFF
D gene: -; V gene: TRBV7-2; J gene: TRBJ2-3; clone size: -; CDR3 DNA: TGTGCCAGCAGCTCTCTACCACAGTATTTT; CDR3 protein: CASSSLPQYF
D gene: -; V gene: TRBV4-3; J gene: TRBJ2-1; clone size: few; CDR3 DNA: TGCGCCAGCAGCCAAGATTATTACGGGGGCCCTATCAATGAGCAGTTCTTC; CDR3 protein: CASSQDYYGGPINEQFF
D gene: -; V gene: TRBV6-1; J gene: TRBJ1-2; clone size: many; CDR3 DNA: TGTGCCAGCAGACGGACGGGGAACTATGGCTACACCTTC; CDR3 protein: CASRRTGNYGYTF
D gene: TRBD1; V gene: TRBV20-1; J gene: TRBJ1-1; clone size: few; CDR3 DNA: TGCAGTGCTAGAGATGGGGACAGGACTGAAGCTTTCTTT; CDR3 protein: CSARDGDRTEAFF
D gene: -; V gene: TRBV7-6; J gene: TRBJ2-7; clone size: -; CDR3 DNA: TGTGCCAGCAGCTTAAACTACAACTACGAGCAGTACTTC; CDR3 protein: CASSLNYNYEQYF
D gene: TRBD2; V gene: TRBV29-1; J gene: TRBJ2-7; clone size: -; CDR3 DNA: TGCAGCGTTGACCGACTAGCGGGAGGGGTGGAGCAGTACTTC; CDR3 protein: CSVDRLAGGVEQYF
D gene: TRBD2; V gene: TRBV12-3/TRBV12-4; J gene: TRBJ2-7; clone size: few; CDR3 DNA: TGTGCCAGCAGTTTCGGGTCGGGAGGGATCCACGAGCAGTACTTC; CDR3 protein: CASSFGSGGIHEQYF